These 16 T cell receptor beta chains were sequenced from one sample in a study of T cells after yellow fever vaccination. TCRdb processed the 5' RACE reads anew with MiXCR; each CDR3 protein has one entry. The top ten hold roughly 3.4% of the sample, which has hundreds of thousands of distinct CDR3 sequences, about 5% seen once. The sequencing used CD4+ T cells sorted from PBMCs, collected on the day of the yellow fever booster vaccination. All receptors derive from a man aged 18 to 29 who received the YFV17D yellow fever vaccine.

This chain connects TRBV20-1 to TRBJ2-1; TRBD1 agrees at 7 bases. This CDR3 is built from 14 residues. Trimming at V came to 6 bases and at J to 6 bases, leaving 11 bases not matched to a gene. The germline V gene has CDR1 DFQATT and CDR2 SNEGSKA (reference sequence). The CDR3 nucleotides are TGCAGTGCAATGACAGGGAACCCTTTCAATGAGCAGTTCTTC. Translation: CSAMTGNPFNEQFF.

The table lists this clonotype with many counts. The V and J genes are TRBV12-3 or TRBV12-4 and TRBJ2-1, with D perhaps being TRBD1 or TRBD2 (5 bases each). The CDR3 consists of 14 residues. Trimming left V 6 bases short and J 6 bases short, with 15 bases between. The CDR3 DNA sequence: TGTGCCAGCAGCCCGGCGAGGGGATTCAATGAGCAGTTCTTC. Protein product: CASSPARGFNEQFF.

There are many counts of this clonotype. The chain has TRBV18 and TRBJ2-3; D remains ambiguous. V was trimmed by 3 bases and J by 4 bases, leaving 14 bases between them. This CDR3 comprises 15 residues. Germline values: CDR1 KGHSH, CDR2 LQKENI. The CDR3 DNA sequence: TGTGCCAGCTCACCCGGCCGGGCAGGTCCAGATACGCAGTATTTT. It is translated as CASSPGRAGPDTQYF.

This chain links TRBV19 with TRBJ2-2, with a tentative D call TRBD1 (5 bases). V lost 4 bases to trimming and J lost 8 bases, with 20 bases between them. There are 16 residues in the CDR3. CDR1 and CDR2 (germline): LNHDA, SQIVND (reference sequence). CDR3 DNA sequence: TGTGCCAGTAGTACCTCGGGCAGGGCGGTTGCAGGGGAGCTGTTTTTT. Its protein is CASSTSGRAVAGELFF.

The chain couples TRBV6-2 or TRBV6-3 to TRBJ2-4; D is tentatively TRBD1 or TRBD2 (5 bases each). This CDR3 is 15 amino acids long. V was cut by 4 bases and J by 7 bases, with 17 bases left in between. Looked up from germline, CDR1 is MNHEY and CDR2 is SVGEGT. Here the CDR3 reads CASSFNRAEGNIQYF. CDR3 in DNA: TGTGCCAGCAGTTTCAATCGGGCAGAGGGGAACATTCAGTACTTC.

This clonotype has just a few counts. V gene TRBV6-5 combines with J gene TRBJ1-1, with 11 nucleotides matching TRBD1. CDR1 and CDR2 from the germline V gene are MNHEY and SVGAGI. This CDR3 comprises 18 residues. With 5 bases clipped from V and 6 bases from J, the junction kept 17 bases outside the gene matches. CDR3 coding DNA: TGTGCCAGCAGTCCGCACGGATTCGGGACAGGGGGTAGAGCTGAAGCTTTCTTT. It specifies CASSPHGFGTGGRAEAFF.

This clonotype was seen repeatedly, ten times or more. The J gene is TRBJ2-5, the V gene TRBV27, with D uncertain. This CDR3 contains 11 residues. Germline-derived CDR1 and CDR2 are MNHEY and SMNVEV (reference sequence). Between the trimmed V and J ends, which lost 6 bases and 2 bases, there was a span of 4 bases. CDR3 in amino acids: CASRTQETQYF. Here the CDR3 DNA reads TGTGCCAGCAGAACTCAAGAGACCCAGTACTTC.

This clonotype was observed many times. This CDR3 is CATSRDRDRSSPLHF. In nucleotides, the CDR3 is TGTGCCACCAGCAGGGACCGGGACAGATCTTCACCCCTCCACTTT. The rearrangement joins TRBV15 to TRBJ1-6, with 7 bases that match TRBD1. The CDR3 extends over 15 amino acids. The germline CDR1 and CDR2 sequences are LNHNV and YYDKDF (reference sequence). V shed 3 bases and J 9 bases; nucleotides not matched to a gene: 8.

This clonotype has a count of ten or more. The CDR3 sequence is CSASWGTGELFF. The CDR3 bases are TGCAGTGCTAGCTGGGGCACCGGGGAGCTGTTTTTT. This chain uses TRBV20-1 with TRBJ2-2; D unclear. The CDR3 length is 12 residues. The germline V gene encodes CDR1 DFQATT and CDR2 SNEGSKA (reference sequence). Trimming removed 3 bases from V and 4 bases from J, with 6 bases in between.

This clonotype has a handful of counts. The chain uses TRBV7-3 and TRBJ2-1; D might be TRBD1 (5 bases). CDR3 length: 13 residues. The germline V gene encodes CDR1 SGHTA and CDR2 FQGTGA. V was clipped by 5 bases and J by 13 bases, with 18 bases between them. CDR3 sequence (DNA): TGTGCCAGCAGCCCCTCCTCTCTGACAGCACAGTTCTTC. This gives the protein CASSPSSLTAQFF.

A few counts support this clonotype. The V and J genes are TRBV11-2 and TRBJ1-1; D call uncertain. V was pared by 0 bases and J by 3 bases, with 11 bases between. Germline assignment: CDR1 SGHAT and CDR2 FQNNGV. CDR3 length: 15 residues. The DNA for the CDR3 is TGTGCCAGCAGCTTAGATTTTGAGGCGGACACTGAAGCTTTCTTT. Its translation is CASSLDFEADTEAFF.

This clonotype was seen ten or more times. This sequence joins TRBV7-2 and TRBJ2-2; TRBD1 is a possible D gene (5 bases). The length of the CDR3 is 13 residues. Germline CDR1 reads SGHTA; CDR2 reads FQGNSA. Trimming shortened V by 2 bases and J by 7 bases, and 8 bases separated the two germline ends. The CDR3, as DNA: TGTGCCAGCAGCTTAAGGCAGGGCGGGGAGCTGTTTTTT. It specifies CASSLRQGGELFF.

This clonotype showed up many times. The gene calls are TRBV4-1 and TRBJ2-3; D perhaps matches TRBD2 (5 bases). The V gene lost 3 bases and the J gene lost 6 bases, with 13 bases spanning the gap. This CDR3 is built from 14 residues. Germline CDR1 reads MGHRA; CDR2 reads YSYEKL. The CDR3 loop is CASSHTRAADTQYF. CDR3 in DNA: TGCGCCAGCAGCCATACGCGGGCCGCCGATACGCAGTATTTT.

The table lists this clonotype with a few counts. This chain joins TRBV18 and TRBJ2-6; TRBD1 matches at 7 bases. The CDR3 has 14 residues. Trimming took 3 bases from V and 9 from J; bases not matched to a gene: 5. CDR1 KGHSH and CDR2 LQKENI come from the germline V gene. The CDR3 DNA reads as TGTGCCAGCTCACCGACAGGGATTGACAACGTCCTGACTTTC. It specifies CASSPTGIDNVLTF.

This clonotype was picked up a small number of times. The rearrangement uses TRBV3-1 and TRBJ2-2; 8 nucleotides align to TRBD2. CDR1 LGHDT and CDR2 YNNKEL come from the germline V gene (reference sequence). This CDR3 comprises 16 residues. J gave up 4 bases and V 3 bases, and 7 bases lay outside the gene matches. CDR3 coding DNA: TGTGCCAGCAGCCACCACGGGGGGGCCGGCACCGGGGAGCTGTTTTTT. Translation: CASSHHGGAGTGELFF.

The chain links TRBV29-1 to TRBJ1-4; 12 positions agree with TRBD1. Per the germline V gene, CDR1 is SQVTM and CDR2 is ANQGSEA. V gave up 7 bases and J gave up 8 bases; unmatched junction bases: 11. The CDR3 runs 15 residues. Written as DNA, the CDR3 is TGCAGCGCCGGGGACAGGGGGCTTCCTGAAGAAAAACTGTTTTTT. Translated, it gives CSAGDRGLPEEKLFF.